This entry concerns a single T cell receptor beta chain. At least ten counts were recorded for this clonotype. Its antigen remains undetermined. No base qualities exist here, and no much larger clone lies one base off it. Read against the paper, the sample's time point label means: more than 40 days after influenza vaccine administration. Its CDR3 holds 14 amino acids, cysteine through phenylalanine. Only CDR3 DNA remains: 42 bases, in frame from the first base. Reading the germline V gene (reference sequence) gives CDR1 LNHNV and CDR2 YYDKDF. From V the trimming removes 4 bases and from J it removes 6 bases, while the gene matches leave 7 bases of the junction unaccounted for. Library preparation was by RT-PCR. The instrument given in TCRdb is Illumina HiSeq 2500. TCRdb handled the public reads itself, with Q25 trimming in fastp and clone calling in MiXCR, and kept productive beta chains. Duplicate CDR3 protein sequences are folded into a single record with the most common DNA and genes. Here the sample has fewer than 700,000 distinct CDR3 sequences; over 10% occur a single time. The top ten hold 10% to 15% of the sample.

This record belongs to a study of response to subunit inactivated influenza vaccine (dated by TCRdb to 2016 to 2019). For context, the study as a whole: The study used deep quantitative T cell receptor repertoire profiling to track responses to a trivalent subunit inactivated influenza vaccine. What the study reported, not specific to this receptor: It was suggested by the authors that each seasonal influenza vaccination may recruit only a limited number of new T cells.

The sequence was obtained from a man in his forties or fifties who received an inactivated influenza vaccine. Donor details come from another sample of the same person, matched by shared clones. The sample was PBMCs from blood, taken more than 35 days after vaccination. The rearranged chain carries TRBV15 and TRBJ2-7, with TRBD1 identical over 9 junction bases. The CDR3: CATSTGQGASEQYF. The DNA sequence is as follows: TGTGCCACCAGCACGGGACAGGGTGCGAGCGAGCAGTACTTC.